Below, one T cell receptor (beta chain) is given with its context. The CDR3 is 16 residues long. The V gene's germline CDR1 is SGHRS and CDR2 YFSETQ. Germline trimming cut 6 bases from V and 4 bases from J; bases unmatched to any gene: 10. Recruits, aged roughly 18 to 90 years, lived in about two dozen US areas. The table came from immunoSEQ multiplex PCR; TCRdb's copy has only in-frame clones and leaves some out. The sample includes fewer than 250,000 clones, about 80% seen only once; the top ten take approximately 4%. This sample was included in a study of blood T cell repertoires in COVID-19. Sequenced material: PBMCs or T cells enriched from blood (not recorded which). The clonotype was recovered from a woman between 40 and 55 years old who had been exposed to COVID-19. This sequence joins TRBV5-1 and TRBJ2-1; 10 nucleotides align to TRBD2. The CDR3: CASTGSSGGTYNEQFF. The CDR3 nucleotides are TGCGCCAGCACAGGGAGTAGCGGGGGGACATACAATGAGCAGTTCTTC.